This TCR beta chain is drawn from a study of graft-versus-host responses after intestinal transplantation. Findings of the study overall: The authors found GvH clones in recipient marrow, some appearing first in ileum or blood.

Comment on this clone: Its antigen is as yet unknown.

The junction had 8 bases not matched to a gene; V was cut back by 3 bases and J by 3 bases. This CDR3 spans 15 amino acids. Germline assignment: CDR1 SGDLS and CDR2 YYNGEE. Sequenced by immunoSEQ multiplex PCR; TCRdb stores in-frame clones only, minus some. Of about 97,000 clones in the sample, roughly 90% were seen once. The V and J genes are TRBV9 and TRBJ1-1; TRBD1 agrees at 7 bases. The material was PBMCs, obtained about 460 days after intestinal transplant. The clonotype was recovered from a human patient who received an intestinal transplant, so some T cells may come from the graft donor. This CDR3 reads CASSATGTEHTEAFF. In nucleotides, the CDR3 is TGTGCCAGCAGCGCTACCGGGACAGAACACACTGAAGCTTTCTTT.